These 8 T cell receptor beta chains were all obtained from the same sample, sequenced in a study of blood T cell repertoires in COVID-19. Data came from immunoSEQ multiplex PCR; TCRdb stores just in-frame clones and leaves some out. The sample has approximately 76,000 clones; around 91% are singletons. Sequenced: peripheral blood. Receptors originate from a human donor in a cohort sampled during active COVID-19.

This clone was counted once. For the CDR3, the DNA is TGTGCCAGCAGCGTAGCGGCAGGGCTAGACTATGGCTACACCTTC. Its protein product is CASSVAAGLDYGYTF. The rearrangement links TRBV9 to TRBJ1-2; D is possibly TRBD1 (5 bases). This CDR3 region has 15 residues. V was clipped by 0 bases and J by 3 bases, with 12 bases between them. Germline loops: CDR1 SGDLS, CDR2 YYNGEE.

This clone was detected only once. The chain uses TRBV30 and TRBJ2-7; D might be TRBD1 (6 bases). V was pared by 0 bases and J by 1 base, with 13 bases between. The CDR3 is 15 amino acids. Germline lookup yields CDR1 GTSNPN and CDR2 SVGIG (reference sequence). CDR3 amino acids: CAWSVGGTGSYEQYF. CDR3 sequence (DNA): TGTGCCTGGAGTGTAGGGGGAACAGGGTCCTACGAGCAGTACTTC.

This chain connects TRBV6-5 to TRBJ1-1; tentatively, D is TRBD1 (6 bases). This CDR3 comprises 15 residues. Trimming pared 10 bases from V and 0 bases from J, leaving 18 bases between. Germline assignment: CDR1 MNHEY and CDR2 SVGAGI. This CDR3 reads CAIFGDKKMNTEAFF. CDR3 bases: TGTGCCATCTTTGGGGACAAGAAAATGAACACTGAAGCTTTCTTT.

The V and J genes are TRBV11-2 and TRBJ1-4, with D maybe TRBD1 (5 bases). Germline values: CDR1 SGHAT, CDR2 FQNNGV. V was trimmed by 4 bases and J by 10 bases, leaving 22 bases between them. This CDR3 contains 16 residues. The CDR3 loop is CASSSLKHQGGRKLFF. DNA for the CDR3: TGTGCCAGCAGCTCCTTGAAACACCAGGGAGGGAGAAAACTGTTTTTT.

The chain couples TRBV6-6 to TRBJ1-1; D not resolved. CDR1 and CDR2 (germline): MNHNY, SVGAGI (reference sequence). V lost 8 bases to trimming and J lost 4 bases, with 8 bases between them. The CDR3 has 11 residues. In DNA, the CDR3 is TGTGCCAGCGGAGTCAGCACTGAAGCTTTCTTT. It encodes CASGVSTEAFF.

This sequence joins TRBV11-2 and TRBJ2-5, with TRBD2 identical over 7 bases. V shed 1 base and J 5 bases; nucleotides not matched to a gene: 7. Germline-derived CDR1 and CDR2 are SGHAT and FQNNGV. The CDR3 runs to 15 residues. The CDR3 here is CASSLGPLGGETQYF. CDR3 nucleotides: TGTGCCAGCAGCTTAGGGCCGTTGGGAGGGGAGACCCAGTACTTC.

J is TRBJ2-7 and V is TRBV11-2; 12 positions agree with TRBD1. The trim removed 3 bases at V and 1 base at J, leaving 7 bases unmatched. Germline values: CDR1 SGHAT, CDR2 FQNNGV. The CDR3 is 17 amino acids. The CDR3 sequence is CASSLRSGQGASYEQYF. CDR3 nucleotides: TGTGCCAGCAGCTTGAGGTCGGGACAGGGGGCATCCTACGAGCAGTACTTC.

The chain couples TRBV9 to TRBJ1-1; D perhaps matches TRBD1 (5 bases). The germline CDR1 and CDR2 sequences are SGDLS and YYNGEE. Trimming removed 2 bases from V and 1 base from J, with 12 bases in between. The CDR3 consists of 15 residues. As DNA, the CDR3 is TGTGCCAGCAGCGTGGACCCAAGGGGGAACACTGAAGCTTTCTTT. It specifies CASSVDPRGNTEAFF. Using reference TRBV9 and TRBJ1-1 for the parts outside the CDR3, the full variable domain is DSGVTQTPKHLITATGQRVTLRCSPRSGDLSVYWYQQSLDQGLQFLIQYYNGEERAKGNILERFSAQQFPDLHSELNLSSLELGDSALYFCASSVDPRGNTEAFFGQGTRLTVV.